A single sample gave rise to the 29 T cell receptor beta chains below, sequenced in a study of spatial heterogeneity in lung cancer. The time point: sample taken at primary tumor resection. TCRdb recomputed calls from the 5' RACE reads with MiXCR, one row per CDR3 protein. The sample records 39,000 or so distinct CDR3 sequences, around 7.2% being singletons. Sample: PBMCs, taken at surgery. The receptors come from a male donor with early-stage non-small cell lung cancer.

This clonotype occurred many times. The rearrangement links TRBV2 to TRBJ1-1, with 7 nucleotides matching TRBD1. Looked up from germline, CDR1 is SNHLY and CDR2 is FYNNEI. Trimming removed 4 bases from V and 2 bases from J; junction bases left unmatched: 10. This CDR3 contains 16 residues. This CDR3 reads CASSADRPKLNTEAFF. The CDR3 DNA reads TGTGCCAGCAGTGCGGACAGGCCTAAACTAAACACTGAAGCTTTCTTT.

CDR3 sequence (DNA): TGCGCCAGCAGCCAAGTTCCAGCGACAGGAACCTACGAGCAGTACTTC. It codes for CASSQVPATGTYEQYF. This rearrangement joins TRBV4-1 to TRBJ2-7, with a weak D call TRBD1 (6 bases). This CDR3 spans 16 amino acids. CDR1 and CDR2 from the germline V gene are MGHRA and YSYEKL. With 1 base removed from V and 2 bases from J, the gap between germline ends came to 15 bases.

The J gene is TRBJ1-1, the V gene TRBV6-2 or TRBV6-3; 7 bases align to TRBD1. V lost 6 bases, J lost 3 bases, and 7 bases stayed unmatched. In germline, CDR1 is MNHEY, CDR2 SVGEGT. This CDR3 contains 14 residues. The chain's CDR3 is CASSRGQAYTEAFF. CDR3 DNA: TGTGCCAGCAGCCGCGGACAGGCTTACACTGAAGCTTTCTTT.

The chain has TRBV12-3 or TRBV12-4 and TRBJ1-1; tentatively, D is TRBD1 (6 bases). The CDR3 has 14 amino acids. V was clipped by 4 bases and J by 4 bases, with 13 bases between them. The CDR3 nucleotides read TGTGCCAGCAGTTGGGGGGGGCTGGGCACTGAAGCTTTCTTT. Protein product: CASSWGGLGTEAFF.

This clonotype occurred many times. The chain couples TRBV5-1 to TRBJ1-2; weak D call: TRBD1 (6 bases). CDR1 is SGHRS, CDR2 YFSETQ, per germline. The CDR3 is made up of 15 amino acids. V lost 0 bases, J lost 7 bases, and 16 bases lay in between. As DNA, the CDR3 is TGCGCCAGCAGCTTGGGAACCGGGACAACCCCTGGCTACACCTTC. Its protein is CASSLGTGTTPGYTF.

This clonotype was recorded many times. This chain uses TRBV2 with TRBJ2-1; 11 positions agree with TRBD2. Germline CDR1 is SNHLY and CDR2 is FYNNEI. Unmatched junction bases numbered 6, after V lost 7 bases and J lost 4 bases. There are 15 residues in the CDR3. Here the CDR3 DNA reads TGTGCCAGCATGGTCACTAGCGGGAGTTACAATGAGCAGTTCTTC. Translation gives CASMVTSGSYNEQFF.

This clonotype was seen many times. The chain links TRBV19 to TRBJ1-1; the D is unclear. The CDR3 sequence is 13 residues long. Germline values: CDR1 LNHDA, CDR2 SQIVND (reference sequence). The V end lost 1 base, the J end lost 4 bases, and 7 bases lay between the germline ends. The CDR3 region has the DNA TGTGCCAGTAGTATAGGGGTCACCACTGAAGCTTTCTTT. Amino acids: CASSIGVTTEAFF.

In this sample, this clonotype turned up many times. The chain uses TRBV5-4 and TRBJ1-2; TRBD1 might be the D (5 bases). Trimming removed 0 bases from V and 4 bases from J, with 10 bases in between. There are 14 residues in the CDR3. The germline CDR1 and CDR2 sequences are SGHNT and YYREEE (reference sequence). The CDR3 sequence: CASSLGTGAYGYTF. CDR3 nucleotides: TGTGCCAGCAGCTTGGGAACAGGCGCCTATGGCTACACCTTC.

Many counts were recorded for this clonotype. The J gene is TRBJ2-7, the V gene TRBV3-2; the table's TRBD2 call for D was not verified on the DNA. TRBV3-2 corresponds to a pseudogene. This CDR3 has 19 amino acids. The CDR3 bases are TGTGCCAGCAGCCTAAAACAGGAGGGGAAGCCATCCGTAGCCTACGAGCAGTACGTC. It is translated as CASSLKQEGKPSVAYEQYV.

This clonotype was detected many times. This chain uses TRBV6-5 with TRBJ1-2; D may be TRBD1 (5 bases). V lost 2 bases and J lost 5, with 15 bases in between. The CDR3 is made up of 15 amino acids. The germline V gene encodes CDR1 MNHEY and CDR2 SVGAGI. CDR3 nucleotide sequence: TGTGCCAGCAGTTACCGTGCCCGGGGCGGGTATGGCTACACCTTC. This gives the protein CASSYRARGGYGYTF.

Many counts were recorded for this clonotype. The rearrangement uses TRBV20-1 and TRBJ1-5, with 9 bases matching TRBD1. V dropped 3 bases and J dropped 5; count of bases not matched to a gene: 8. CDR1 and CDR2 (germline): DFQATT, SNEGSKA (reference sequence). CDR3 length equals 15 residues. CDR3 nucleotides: TGCAGTGCTAGGAACCCACAGGGGGCAGATCAGCCCCAGCATTTT. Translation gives CSARNPQGADQPQHF.

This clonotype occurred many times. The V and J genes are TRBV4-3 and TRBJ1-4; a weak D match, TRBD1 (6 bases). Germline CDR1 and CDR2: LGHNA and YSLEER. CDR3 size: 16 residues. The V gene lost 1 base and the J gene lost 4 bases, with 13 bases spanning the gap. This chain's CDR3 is CASSQVGTSVNEKLFF. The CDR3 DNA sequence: TGCGCCAGCAGCCAAGTAGGGACATCGGTTAATGAAAAACTGTTTTTT.

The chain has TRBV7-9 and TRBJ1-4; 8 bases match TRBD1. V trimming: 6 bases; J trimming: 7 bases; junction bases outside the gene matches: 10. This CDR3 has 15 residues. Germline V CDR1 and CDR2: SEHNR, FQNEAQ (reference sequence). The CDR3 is CASRTGQGPSEKLFF. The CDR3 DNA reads TGTGCCAGCAGGACTGGACAGGGTCCAAGTGAAAAACTGTTTTTT.

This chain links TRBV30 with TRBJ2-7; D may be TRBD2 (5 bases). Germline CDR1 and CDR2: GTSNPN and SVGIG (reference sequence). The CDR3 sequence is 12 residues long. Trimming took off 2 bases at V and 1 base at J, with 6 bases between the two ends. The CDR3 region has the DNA TGTGCCTGGAGTACTAGTTCCTACGAGCAGTACTTC. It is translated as CAWSTSSYEQYF.

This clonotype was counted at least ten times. CDR3 loop: CASSKVFLAGKSQETQYF. CDR3 sequence (DNA): TGTGCCAGCAGCAAAGTATTTCTAGCGGGAAAATCACAAGAGACCCAGTACTTC. This chain connects TRBV21-1 to TRBJ2-5; TRBD2 is taken as the D call from the table, unchecked against the DNA. TRBV21-1 is recorded as a pseudogene. This CDR3 has 18 amino acids.

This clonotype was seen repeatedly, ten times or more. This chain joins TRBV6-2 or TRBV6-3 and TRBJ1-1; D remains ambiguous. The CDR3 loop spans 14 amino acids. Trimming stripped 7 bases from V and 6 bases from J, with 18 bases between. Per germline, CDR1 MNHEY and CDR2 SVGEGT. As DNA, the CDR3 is TGTGCCAGCAACCTATCCGGAGTAGGCGCTGAAGCTTTCTTT. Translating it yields CASNLSGVGAEAFF.

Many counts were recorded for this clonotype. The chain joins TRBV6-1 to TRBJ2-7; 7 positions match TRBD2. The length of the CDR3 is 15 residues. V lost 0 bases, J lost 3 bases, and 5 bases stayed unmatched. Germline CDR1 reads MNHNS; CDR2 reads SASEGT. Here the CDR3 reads CASSEALGGSYEQYF. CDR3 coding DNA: TGTGCCAGCAGTGAAGCGCTGGGAGGGAGCTACGAGCAGTACTTC.

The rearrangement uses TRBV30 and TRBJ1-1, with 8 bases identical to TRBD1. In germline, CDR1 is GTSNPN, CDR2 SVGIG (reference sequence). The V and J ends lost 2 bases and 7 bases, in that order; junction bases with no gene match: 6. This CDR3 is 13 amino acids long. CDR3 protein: CAWSPSGQGEAFF. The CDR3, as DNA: TGTGCCTGGAGTCCATCCGGACAGGGTGAAGCTTTCTTT. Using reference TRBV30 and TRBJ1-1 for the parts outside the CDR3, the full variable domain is SQTIHQWPATLVQPVGSPLSLECTVEGTSNPNLYWYRQAAGRGLQLLFYSVGIGQISSEVPQNLSASRPQDRQFILSSKKLLLSDSGFYLCAWSPSGQGEAFFGQGTRLTVV.

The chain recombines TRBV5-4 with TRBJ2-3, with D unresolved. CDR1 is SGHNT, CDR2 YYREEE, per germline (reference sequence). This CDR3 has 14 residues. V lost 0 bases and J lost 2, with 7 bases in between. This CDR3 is CASSLALATDTQYF. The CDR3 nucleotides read TGTGCCAGCAGCTTGGCATTAGCCACAGATACGCAGTATTTT.

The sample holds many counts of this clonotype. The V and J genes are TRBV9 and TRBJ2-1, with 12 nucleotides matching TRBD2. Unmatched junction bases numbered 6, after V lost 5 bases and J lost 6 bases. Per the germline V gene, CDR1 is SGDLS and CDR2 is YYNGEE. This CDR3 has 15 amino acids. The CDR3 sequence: CASSTSGGPFNEQFF. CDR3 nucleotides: TGTGCCAGCAGTACTAGCGGGGGGCCCTTCAATGAGCAGTTCTTC.

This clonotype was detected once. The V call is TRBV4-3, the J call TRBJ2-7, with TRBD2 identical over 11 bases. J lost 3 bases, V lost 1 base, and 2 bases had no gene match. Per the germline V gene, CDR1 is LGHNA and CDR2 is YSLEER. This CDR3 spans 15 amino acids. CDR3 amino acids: CASSQALAGGYEQYF. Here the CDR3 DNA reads TGCGCCAGCAGCCAAGCGCTAGCGGGGGGCTACGAGCAGTACTTC.

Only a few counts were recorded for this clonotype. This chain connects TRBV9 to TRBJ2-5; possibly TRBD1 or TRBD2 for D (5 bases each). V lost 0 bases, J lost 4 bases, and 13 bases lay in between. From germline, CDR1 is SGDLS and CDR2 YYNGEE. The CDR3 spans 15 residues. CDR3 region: CASSVGMGVVETQYF. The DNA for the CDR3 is TGTGCCAGCAGCGTAGGAATGGGGGTGGTAGAGACCCAGTACTTC.

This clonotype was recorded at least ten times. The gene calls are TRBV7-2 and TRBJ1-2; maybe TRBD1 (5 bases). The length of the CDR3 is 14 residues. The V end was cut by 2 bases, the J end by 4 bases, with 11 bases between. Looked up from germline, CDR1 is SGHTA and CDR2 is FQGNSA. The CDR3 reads CASSLLGPAYGYTF. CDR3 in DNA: TGTGCCAGCAGCTTATTGGGGCCTGCCTATGGCTACACCTTC.

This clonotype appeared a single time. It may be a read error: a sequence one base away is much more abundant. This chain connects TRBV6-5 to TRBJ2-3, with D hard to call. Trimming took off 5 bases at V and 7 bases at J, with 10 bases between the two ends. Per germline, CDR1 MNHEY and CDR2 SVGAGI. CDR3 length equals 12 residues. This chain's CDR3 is CASSNAANTQYF. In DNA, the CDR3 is TGTGCCAGCAGTAATGCCGCCAATACGCAGTATTTT.

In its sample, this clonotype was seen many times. CDR3 residues: CASSAGTGPFYGYTF. Here the CDR3 DNA reads TGTGCCAGCAGCGCAGGGACAGGCCCTTTCTATGGCTACACCTTC. The J gene is TRBJ1-2, the V gene TRBV7-9; 8 bases agree with TRBD1. The CDR3 sequence is 15 residues long. Germline V gives CDR1 SEHNR, CDR2 FQNEAQ (reference sequence). V trimming: 5 bases; J trimming: 4 bases; junction bases outside the gene matches: 9.

CDR3 nucleotide sequence: TGTGCCAGCAGTTATGGTGACAGGCCTAAGTCACCCCTCCACTTT. Encoded protein: CASSYGDRPKSPLHF. The V gene is TRBV6-2 or TRBV6-3, the J gene TRBJ1-6, with D perhaps TRBD1 (6 bases). The CDR3 has 15 residues. CDR1 and CDR2 from the germline V gene are MNHEY and SVGEGT. The V end was cut by 3 bases, the J end by 10 bases, with 16 bases between.

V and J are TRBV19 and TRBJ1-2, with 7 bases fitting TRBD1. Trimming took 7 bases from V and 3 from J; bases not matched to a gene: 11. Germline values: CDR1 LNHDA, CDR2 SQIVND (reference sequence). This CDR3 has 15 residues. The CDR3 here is CASKRAQGVDYGYTF. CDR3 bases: TGTGCCAGTAAAAGGGCCCAGGGGGTGGACTATGGCTACACCTTC.

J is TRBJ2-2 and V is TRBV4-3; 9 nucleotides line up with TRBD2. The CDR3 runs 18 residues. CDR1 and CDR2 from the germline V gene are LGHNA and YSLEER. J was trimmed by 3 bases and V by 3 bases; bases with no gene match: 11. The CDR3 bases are TGCGCCAGCAGCCAGGACCCAGCGGGAGGAAAGTACACCGGGGAGCTGTTTTTT. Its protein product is CASSQDPAGGKYTGELFF.

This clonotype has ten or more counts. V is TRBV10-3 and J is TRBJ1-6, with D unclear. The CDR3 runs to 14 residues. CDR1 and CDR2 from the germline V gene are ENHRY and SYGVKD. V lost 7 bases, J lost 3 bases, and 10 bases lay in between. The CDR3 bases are TGTGCCATCACCAAGGACTTCTATAATTCACCCCTCCACTTT. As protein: CAITKDFYNSPLHF.